The rows below give T cell receptor beta chains drawn from one sample of a study of T cells expressing NK-cell markers. One entry per CDR3 protein, without DNA, is what TCRdb gives after re-calling the 5' RACE reads. The repertoire table contains about 430,000 distinct CDR3 sequences. What was sequenced was blood T cells: a sorted CD56 or NKG2C T cell subset, CD4+ or CD8+ T cells, or bulk PBMC T cells (not recorded which). The receptors stem from a woman aged 50 to 60 in good health. Both conserved end residues are part of each CDR3.

j_gene,v_gene,CDR3aa
TRBJ2-3,TRBV6-5,CASSPGPDTQYF
TRBJ2-5,TRBV4-1,CASSQETVYQETQYF
TRBJ2-2,TRBV24-1,CATSGTLNTGELFF
TRBJ1-1,TRBV20-1,CSARRTFEAFF
TRBJ2-1,TRBV20-1,CSARVTIVGRSYNEQFF
TRBJ2-2,TRBV5-6,CASSRVGPGTATGELFF
TRBJ1-1,TRBV12-3/TRBV12-4,CASSSSIFNTEAFF
TRBJ1-3,TRBV12-3/TRBV12-4,CASRPGRARDFGNTIYF
TRBJ2-1,TRBV10-2,CASSEGASGIDEQFF
TRBJ2-7,TRBV29-1,CSALWDTYEQYF
TRBJ2-3,TRBV20-1,CSASVSGRRLDTQYF